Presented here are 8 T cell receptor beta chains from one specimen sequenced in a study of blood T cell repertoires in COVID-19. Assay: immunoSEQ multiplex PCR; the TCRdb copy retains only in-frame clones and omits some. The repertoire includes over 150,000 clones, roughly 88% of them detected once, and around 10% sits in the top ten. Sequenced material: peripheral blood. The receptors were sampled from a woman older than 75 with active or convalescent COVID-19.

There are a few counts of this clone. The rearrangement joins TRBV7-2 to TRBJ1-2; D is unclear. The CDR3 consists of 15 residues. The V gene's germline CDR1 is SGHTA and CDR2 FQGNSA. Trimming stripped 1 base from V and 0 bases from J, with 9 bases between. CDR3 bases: TGTGCCAGCAGCTTAGGCTCCGGGACTAACTATGGCTACACCTTC. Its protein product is CASSLGSGTNYGYTF.

CDR3 in DNA: TGTGCCAGCAGTTATTCATCCCGAACCGGGACAGTGAAATCCTACGAGCAGTACTTC. Protein product: CASSYSSRTGTVKSYEQYF. V usage is TRBV6-2 or TRBV6-3 and J usage is TRBJ2-7, with TRBD1 identical over 7 bases. This CDR3 is built from 19 residues. Germline loops: CDR1 MNHEY, CDR2 SVGEGT. The junction had 18 bases not matched to a gene; V was cut back by 3 bases and J by 1 base.

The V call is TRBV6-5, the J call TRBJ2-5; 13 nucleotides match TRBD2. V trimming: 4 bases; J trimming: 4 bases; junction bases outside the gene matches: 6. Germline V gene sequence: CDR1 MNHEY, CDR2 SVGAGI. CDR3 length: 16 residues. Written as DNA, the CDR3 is TGTGCCAGCAGTTCTCCCAGGACTAGCGGGGGAGAGACCCAGTACTTC. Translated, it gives CASSSPRTSGGETQYF.

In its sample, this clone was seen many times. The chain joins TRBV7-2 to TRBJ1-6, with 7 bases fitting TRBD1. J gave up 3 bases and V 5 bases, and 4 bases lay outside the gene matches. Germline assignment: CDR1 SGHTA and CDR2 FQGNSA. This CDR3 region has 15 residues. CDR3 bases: TGTGCCAGCAGCCAACAGGGGTTCTATAATTCACCCCTCCACTTT. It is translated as CASSQQGFYNSPLHF.

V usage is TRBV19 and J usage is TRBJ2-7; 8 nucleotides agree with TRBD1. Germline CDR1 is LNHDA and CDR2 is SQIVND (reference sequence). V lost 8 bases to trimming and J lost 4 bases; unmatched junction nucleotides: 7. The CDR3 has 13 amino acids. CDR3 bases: TGTGCCAGTTCAGACAGGGGCCGATACGAGCAGTACTTC. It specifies CASSDRGRYEQYF.

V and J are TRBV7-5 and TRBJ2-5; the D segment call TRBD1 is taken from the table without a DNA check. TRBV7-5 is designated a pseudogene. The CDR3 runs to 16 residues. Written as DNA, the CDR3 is TGTGCCAGAAGCCCTCGAGACAGAACGTACCAAGAGACCCAGTACTTC. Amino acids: CARSPRDRTYQETQYF.

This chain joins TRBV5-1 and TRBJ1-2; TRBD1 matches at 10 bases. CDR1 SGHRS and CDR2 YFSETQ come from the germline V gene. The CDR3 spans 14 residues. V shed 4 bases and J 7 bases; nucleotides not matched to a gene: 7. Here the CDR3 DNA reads TGCGCCAGCAGCCGCGGGACAGGGGAAGGTGGCTACACCTTC. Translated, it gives CASSRGTGEGGYTF.

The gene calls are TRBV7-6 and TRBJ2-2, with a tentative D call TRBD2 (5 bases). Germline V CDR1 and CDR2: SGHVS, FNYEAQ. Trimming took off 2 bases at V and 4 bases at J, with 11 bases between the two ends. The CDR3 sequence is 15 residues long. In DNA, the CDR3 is TGTGCCAGCAGCTTATGGGGAGAACCCACCGGGGAGCTGTTTTTT. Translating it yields CASSLWGEPTGELFF.